Sequencing of this T cell receptor (beta chain) was carried out in a study of regulatory T cells in long-lasting Graves disease. The time point was: newly diagnosed GD, antithyroid drugs for less than 3 months. The TCR library used RNA extracted from PBMCs. In building TCR beta libraries, iRepertoire HTBI primers were used together with Arm-PCR of CDR3 regions. TCRdb re-called the multiplex PCR reads through MiXCR, storing one row per CDR3 protein. Here the sample spans under 700,000 distinct CDR3 sequences, about 16% being singletons. The ends lost 0 bases at V and 4 bases at J; junction bases unmatched: 1. The germline V gene has CDR1 LGHDT and CDR2 YNNKEL (reference sequence). The CDR3 loop spans 15 amino acids. This same sample was also part of a study on T cells in Graves' hyperthyroidism and ophthalmopathy.

This rearrangement joins TRBV3-1 to TRBJ1-5; 9 nucleotides align to TRBD1. This TCR was recovered from a woman aged 35-65 years with Graves disease. Source: peripheral blood mononuclear cells (PBMCs), taken at new diagnosis, from a patient treated with antithyroid drugs. CDR3 residues: CASSQEGTGNQPQHF. CDR3 DNA sequence: TGTGCCAGCAGCCAAGAAGGGACAGGGAATCAGCCCCAGCATTTT.